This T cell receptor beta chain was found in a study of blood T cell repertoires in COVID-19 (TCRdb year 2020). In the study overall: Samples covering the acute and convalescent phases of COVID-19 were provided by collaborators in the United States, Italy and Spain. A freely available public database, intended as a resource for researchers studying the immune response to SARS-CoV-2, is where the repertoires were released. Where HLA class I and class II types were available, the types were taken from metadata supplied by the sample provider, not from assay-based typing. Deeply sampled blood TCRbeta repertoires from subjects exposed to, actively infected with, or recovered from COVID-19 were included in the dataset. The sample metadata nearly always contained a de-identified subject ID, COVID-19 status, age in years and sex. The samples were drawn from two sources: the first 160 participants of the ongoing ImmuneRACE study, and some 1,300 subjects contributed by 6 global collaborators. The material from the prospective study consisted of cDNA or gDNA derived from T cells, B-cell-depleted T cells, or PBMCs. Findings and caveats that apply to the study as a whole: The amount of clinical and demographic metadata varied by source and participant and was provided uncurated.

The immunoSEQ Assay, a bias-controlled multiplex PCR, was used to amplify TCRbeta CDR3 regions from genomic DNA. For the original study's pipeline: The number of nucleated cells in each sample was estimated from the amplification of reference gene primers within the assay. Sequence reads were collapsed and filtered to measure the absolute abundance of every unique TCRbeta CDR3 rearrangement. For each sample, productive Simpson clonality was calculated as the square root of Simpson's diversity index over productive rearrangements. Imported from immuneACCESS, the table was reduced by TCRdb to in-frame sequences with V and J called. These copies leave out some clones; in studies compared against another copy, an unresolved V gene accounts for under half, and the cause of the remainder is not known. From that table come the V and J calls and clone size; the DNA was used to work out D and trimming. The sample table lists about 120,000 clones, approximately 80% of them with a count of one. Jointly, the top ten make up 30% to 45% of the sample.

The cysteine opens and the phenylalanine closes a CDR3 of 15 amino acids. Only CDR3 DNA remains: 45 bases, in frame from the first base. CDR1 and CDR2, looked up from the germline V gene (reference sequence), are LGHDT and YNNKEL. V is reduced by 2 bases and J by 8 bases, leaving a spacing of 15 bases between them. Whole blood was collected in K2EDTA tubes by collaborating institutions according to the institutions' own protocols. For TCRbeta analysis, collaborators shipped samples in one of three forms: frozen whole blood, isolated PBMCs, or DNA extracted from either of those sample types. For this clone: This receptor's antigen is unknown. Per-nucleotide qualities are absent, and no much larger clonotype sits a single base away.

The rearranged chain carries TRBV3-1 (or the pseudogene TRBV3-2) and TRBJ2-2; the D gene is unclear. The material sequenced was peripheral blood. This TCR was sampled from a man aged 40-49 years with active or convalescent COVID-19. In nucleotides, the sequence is TGTGCCAGCAGCCAATCGGTATCGATCGGTGGGGAGCTGTTTTTT. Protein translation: CASSQSVSIGGELFF.